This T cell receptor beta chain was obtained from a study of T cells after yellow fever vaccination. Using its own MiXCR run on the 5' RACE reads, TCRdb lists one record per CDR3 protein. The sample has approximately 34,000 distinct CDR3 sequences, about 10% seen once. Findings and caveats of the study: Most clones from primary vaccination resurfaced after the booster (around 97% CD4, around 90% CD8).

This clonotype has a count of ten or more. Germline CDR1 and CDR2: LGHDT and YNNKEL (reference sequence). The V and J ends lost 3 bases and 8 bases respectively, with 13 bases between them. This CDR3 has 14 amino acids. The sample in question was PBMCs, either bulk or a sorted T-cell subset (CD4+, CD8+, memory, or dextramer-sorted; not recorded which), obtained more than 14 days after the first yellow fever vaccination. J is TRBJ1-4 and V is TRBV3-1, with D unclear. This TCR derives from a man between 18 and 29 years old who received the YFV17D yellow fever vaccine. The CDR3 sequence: CASSQNRHSEKLFF. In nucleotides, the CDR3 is TGTGCCAGCAGCCAGAATCGACATTCCGAAAAACTGTTTTTT.